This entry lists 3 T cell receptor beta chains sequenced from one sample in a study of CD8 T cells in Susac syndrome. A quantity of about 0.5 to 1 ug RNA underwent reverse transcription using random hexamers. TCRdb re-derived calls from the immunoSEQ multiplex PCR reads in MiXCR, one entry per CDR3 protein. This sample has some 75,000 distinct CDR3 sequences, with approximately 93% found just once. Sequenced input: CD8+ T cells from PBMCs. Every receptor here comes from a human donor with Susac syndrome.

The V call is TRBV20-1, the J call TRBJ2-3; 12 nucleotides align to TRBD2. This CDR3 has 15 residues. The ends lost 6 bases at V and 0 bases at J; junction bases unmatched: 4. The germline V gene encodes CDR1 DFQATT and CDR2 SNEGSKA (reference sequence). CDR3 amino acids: CSAGTSGLSTDTQYF. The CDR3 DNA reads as TGCAGTGCCGGGACTAGCGGGCTTAGCACAGATACGCAGTATTTT.

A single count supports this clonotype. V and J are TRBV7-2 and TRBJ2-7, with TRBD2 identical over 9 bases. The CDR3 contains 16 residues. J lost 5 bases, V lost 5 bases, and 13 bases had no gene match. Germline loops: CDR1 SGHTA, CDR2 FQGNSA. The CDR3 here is CASSQSAASGTHEQYF. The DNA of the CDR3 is TGTGCCAGCAGCCAGAGCGCGGCTAGCGGGACCCACGAGCAGTACTTC.

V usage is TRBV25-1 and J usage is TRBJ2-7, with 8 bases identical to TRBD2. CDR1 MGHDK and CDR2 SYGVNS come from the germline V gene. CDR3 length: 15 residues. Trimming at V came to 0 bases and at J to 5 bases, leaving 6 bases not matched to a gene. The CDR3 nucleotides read TGTGCCAGCAGTGAATATCGGGAGGGCCCCCACGAGCAGTACTTC. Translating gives CASSEYREGPHEQYF.